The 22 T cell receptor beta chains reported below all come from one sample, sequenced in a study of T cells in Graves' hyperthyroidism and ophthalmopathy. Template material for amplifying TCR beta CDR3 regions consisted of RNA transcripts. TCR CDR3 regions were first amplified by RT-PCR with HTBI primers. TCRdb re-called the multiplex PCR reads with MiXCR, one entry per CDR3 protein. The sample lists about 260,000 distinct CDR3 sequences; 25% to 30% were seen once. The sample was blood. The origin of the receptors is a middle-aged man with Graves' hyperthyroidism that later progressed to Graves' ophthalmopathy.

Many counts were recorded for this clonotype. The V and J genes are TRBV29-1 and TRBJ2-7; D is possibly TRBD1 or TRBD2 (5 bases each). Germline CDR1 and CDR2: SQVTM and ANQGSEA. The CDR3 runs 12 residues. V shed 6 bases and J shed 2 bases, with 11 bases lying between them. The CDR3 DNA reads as TGCAGCGTCGCGAGGGGCCCCTACGAGCAGTACTTC. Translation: CSVARGPYEQYF.

In nucleotides, the CDR3 is TGTGCCAGCAGCTTAGGGACACCCTCTGGAAACACCATATATTTT. Protein sequence: CASSLGTPSGNTIYF. The chain recombines TRBV7-9 with TRBJ1-3; D might be TRBD1 (5 bases). CDR3 length: 15 amino acids. Per the germline V gene, CDR1 is SEHNR and CDR2 is FQNEAQ (reference sequence). The V end lost 1 base, the J end lost 0 bases, and 7 bases lay between the germline ends.

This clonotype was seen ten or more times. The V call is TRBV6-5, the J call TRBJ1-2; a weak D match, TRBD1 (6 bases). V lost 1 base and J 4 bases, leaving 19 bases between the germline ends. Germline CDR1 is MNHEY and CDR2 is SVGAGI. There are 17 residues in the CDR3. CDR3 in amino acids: CASSYFTPRDTSYGYTF. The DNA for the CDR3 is TGTGCCAGCAGTTACTTCACCCCCAGGGACACATCCTATGGCTACACCTTC.

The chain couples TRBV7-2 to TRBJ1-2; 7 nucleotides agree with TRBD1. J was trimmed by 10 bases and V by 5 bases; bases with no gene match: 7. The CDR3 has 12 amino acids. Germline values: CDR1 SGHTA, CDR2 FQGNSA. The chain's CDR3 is CASSRSTGDYTF. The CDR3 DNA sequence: TGTGCCAGCAGCCGATCCACAGGGGACTACACCTTC.

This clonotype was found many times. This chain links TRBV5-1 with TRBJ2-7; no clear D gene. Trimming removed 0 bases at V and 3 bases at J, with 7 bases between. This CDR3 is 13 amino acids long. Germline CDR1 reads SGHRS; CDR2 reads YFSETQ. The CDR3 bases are TGCGCCAGCAGCTTGGACGTCATCTACGAGCAGTACTTC. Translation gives CASSLDVIYEQYF. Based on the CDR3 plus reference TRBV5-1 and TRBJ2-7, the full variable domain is KAGVTQTPRYLIKTRGQQVTLSCSPISGHRSVSWYQQTPGQGLQFLFEYFSETQRNKGNFPGRFSGRQFSNSRSEMNVSTLELGDSALYLCASSLDVIYEQYFGPGTRLTVT.

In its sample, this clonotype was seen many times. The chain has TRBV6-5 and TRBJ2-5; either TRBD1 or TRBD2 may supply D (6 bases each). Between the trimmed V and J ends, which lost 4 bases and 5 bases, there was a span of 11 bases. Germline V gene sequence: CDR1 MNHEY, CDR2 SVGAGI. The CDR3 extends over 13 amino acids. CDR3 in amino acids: CASSSPGAETQYF. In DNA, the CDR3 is TGTGCCAGCAGTTCTCCGGGGGCGGAGACCCAGTACTTC.

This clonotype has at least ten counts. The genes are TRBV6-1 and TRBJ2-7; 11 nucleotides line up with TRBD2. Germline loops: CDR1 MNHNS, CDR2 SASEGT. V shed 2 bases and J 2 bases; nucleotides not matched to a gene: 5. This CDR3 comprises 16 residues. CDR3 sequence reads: CASSERIAGGPYEQYF. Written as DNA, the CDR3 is TGTGCCAGCAGTGAACGTATAGCGGGAGGGCCCTACGAGCAGTACTTC.

The CDR3, as DNA: TGTGCCAGCAGTCCCCCGGACAGGGGAATCGACGAGCAGTACTTC. Its translation is CASSPPDRGIDEQYF. The rearrangement uses TRBV28 and TRBJ2-7, with 9 bases aligning to TRBD1. The germline V gene has CDR1 MDHEN and CDR2 SYDVKM. This CDR3 has 15 residues. After removal of 5 bases from V and 5 bases from J, the junction contained 10 bases not matched to a gene.

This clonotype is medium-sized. In DNA form, the CDR3 reads TGTGCCATCAGTGAGTCGGACTCTGGGGCCAACGTCCTGACTTTC. This codes for CAISESDSGANVLTF. The rearrangement links TRBV10-3 to TRBJ2-6; no reliable D call. V was trimmed by 0 bases and J by 0 bases, leaving 3 bases between them. This CDR3 has 15 residues. Looked up from germline, CDR1 is ENHRY and CDR2 is SYGVKD.

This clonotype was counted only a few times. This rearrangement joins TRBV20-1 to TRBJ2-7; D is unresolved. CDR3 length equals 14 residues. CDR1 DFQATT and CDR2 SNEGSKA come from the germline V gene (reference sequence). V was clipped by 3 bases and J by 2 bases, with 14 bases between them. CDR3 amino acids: CSARFKRHPYEQYF. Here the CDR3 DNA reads TGCAGTGCTAGGTTTAAGAGACACCCCTACGAGCAGTACTTC.

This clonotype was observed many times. The CDR3 DNA sequence: TGCAGTGCCTCCACTAGCGGGATAGGTTCCTACGAGCAGTACTTC. It is translated as CSASTSGIGSYEQYF. The rearrangement uses TRBV20-1 and TRBJ2-7; 10 nucleotides agree with TRBD2. The CDR3 spans 15 residues. The trim removed 6 bases at V and 1 base at J, leaving 9 bases unmatched. Germline V CDR1 and CDR2: DFQATT, SNEGSKA (reference sequence).

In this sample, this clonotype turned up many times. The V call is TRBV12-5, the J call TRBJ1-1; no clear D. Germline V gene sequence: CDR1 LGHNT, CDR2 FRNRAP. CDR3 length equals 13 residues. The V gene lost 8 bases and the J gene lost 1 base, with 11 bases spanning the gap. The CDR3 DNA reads TGTGCTAGTCTCGCGACACCGAACACTGAAGCTTTCTTT. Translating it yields CASLATPNTEAFF.

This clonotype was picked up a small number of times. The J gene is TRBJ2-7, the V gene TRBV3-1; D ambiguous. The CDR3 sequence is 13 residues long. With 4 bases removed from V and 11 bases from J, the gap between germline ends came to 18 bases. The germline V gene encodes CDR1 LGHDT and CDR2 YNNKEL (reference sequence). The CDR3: CASSPPDARVKYF. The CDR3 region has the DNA TGTGCCAGCAGCCCCCCGGACGCCCGGGTGAAGTACTTC.

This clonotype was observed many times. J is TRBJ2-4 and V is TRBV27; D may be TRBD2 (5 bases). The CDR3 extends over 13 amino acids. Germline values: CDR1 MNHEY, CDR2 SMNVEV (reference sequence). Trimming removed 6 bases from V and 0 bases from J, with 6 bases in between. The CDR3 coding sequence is TGTGCCAGCAGGGAGGTAGCCAAAAACATTCAGTACTTC. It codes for CASREVAKNIQYF.

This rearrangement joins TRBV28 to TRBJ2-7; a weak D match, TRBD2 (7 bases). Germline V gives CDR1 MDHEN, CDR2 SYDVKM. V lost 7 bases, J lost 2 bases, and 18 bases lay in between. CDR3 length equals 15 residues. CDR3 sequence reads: CASNPRGGTTYEQYF. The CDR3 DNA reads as TGTGCCAGCAACCCTAGGGGGGGCACGACCTACGAGCAGTACTTC.

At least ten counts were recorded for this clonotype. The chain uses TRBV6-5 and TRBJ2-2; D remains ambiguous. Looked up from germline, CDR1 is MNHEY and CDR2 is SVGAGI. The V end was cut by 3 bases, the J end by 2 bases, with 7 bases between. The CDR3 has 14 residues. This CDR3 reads CASSYSVNTGELFF. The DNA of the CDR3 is TGTGCCAGCAGTTATTCAGTTAACACCGGGGAGCTGTTTTTT.

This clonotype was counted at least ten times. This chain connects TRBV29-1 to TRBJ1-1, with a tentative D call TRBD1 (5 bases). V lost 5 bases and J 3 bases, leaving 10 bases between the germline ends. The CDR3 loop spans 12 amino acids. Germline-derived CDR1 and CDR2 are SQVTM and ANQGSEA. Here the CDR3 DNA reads TGCAGCGTTCAGGGTGAGGACACTGAAGCTTTCTTT. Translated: CSVQGEDTEAFF.

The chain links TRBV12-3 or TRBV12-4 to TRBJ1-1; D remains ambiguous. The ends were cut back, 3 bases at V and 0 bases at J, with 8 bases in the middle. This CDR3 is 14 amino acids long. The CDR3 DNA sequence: TGTGCCAGCAGTTTTAGTATGATGAACACTGAAGCTTTCTTT. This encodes CASSFSMMNTEAFF.

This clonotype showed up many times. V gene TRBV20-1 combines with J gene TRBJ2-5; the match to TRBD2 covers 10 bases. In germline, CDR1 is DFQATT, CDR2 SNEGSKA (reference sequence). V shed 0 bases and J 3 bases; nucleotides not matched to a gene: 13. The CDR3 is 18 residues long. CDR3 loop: CSARDPRLAGEEEETQYF. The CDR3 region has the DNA TGCAGTGCTAGAGATCCTCGGCTAGCGGGGGAGGAGGAAGAGACCCAGTACTTC.

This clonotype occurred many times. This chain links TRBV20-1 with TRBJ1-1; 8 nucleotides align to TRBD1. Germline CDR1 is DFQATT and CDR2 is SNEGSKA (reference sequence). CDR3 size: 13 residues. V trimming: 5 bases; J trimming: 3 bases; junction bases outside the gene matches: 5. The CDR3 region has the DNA TGCAGTGCTTTACGGGACAGGCACACTGAAGCTTTCTTT. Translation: CSALRDRHTEAFF.

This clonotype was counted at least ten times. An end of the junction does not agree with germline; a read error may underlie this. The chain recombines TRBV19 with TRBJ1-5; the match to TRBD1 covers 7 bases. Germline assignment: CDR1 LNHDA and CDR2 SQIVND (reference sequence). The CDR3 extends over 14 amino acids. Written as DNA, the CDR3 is TGCGCCAGCAGTAAAACAGGGGTCAATCAGCCCCAGCATTTT. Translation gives CASSKTGVNQPQHF.

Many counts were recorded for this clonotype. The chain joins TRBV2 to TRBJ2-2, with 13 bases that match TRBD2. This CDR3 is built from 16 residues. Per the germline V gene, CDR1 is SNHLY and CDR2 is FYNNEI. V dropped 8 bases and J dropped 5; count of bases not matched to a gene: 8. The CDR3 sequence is CASAGLAGVVTGELFF. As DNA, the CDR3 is TGTGCCAGCGCAGGACTAGCGGGAGTTGTAACCGGGGAGCTGTTTTTT.